Listed below are T cell receptor beta chains from one sample, sequenced in a study of blood T cell repertoires in COVID-19. Only in-frame clones appear in the TCRdb table, and some are missing; sequencing was by immunoSEQ multiplex PCR. The sample lists 50,000 to 75,000 clones; 80% were seen once. The sequencing sample was made of peripheral blood. Source of these receptors: a man between 60 and 70 years old with acute or convalescent COVID-19. CDR3s include the opening cysteine and the closing phenylalanine or tryptophan.

v_call	j_call	cdr3_aa
TRBV29-1	TRBJ2-7	CSVERGYEQYF
TRBV7-3	TRBJ2-5	CASSLTGAPSGGQETQYF
TRBV14	TRBJ2-7	CASSQGDGHYPYEQYF
TRBV6-4	TRBJ2-3	CASSPTGRGGTDTQYF
TRBV5-4	TRBJ2-7	CASSLTGTSGEQYF
TRBV28	TRBJ2-1	CASSLYRAVPNAYNEQFF
TRBV21-1	TRBJ1-6	CASSKCGCGRGSGSPLHF
TRBV19	TRBJ2-6	CASSIFSGSGANVLTF
TRBV9	TRBJ2-1	CASTRGLAEYNEQFF
TRBV28	TRBJ2-3	CASSLWGSGGAGDTQYF
TRBV28	TRBJ2-5	CASSLQGGGREETQYF
TRBV9	TRBJ1-1	CASSPRQGAQTEAFF
TRBV7-3	TRBJ1-5	CASSSPQGAVIRRNLSAQHF
TRBV7-9	TRBJ1-1	CASSPRQGMRNTEAFF
TRBV6-5	TRBJ1-1	CASSYGGRNTEAFF
TRBV7-8	TRBJ2-1	CASSQQGREYNEQFF
TRBV11-2	TRBJ2-1	CASSRAWDRYSSYNEQFF
TRBV3-1/TRBV3-2	TRBJ2-3	CASSQDRVAGAHTQYF
TRBV4-2	TRBJ2-3	CASSPSAGMSTDTQYF
TRBV28	TRBJ2-5	CASSLAGGPGETQYF
TRBV11-2	TRBJ1-4	CASSRDGIRGLFF
TRBV4-2	TRBJ2-6	CASSQEGLAGAFSGANVLTF